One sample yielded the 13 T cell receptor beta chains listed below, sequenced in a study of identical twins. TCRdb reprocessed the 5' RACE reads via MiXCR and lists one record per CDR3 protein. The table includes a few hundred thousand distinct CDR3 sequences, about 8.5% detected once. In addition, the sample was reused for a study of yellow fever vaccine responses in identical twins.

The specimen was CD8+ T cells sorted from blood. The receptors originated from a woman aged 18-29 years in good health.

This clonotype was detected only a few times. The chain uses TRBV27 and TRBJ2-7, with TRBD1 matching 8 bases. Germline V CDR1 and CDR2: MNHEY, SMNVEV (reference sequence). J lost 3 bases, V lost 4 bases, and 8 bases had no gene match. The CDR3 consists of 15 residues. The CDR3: CASSSHRTGNYEQYF. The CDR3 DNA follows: TGTGCCAGCAGTTCTCATCGGACAGGGAACTACGAGCAGTACTTC.

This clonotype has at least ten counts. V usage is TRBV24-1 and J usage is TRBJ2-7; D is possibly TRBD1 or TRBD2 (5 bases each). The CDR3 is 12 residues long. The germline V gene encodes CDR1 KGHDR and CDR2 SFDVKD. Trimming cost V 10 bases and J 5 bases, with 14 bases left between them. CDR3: CATSDSSDEQYF. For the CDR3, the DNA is TGTGCCACTTCTGACAGTAGCGACGAGCAGTACTTC.

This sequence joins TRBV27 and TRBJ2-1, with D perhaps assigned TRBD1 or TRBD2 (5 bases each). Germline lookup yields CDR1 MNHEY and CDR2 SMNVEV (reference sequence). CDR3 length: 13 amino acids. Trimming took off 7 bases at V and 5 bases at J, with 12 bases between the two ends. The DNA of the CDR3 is TGTGCCAGCACCGCCGGGACCAACAATGAGCAGTTCTTC. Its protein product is CASTAGTNNEQFF.

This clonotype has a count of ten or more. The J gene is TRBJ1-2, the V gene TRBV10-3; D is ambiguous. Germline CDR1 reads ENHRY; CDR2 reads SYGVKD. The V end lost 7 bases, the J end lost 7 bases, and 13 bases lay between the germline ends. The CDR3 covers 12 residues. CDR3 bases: TGTGCCATCAAAACAGAGCCCTTTGGCTACACCTTC. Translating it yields CAIKTEPFGYTF.

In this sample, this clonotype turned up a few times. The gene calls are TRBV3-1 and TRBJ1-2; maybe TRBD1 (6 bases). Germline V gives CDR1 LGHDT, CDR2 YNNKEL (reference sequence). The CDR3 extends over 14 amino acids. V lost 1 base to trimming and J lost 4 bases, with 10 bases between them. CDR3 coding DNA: TGTGCCAGCAGCCAAGGCCAGGGGAGCTATGGCTACACCTTC. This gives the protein CASSQGQGSYGYTF. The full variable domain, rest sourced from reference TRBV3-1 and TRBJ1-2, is DTAVSQTPKYLVTQMGNDKSIKCEQNLGHDTMYWYKQDSKKFLKIMFSYNNKELIINETVPNRFSPKSPDKAHLNLHINSLELGDSAVYFCASSQGQGSYGYTFGSGTRLTVV.

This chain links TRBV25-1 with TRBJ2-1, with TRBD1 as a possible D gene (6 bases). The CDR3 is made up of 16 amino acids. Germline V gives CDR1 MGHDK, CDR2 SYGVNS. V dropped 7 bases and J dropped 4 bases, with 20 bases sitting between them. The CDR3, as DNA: TGTGCCAGCAATCCTTCTGGGGGCGCCTTGTACAATGAGCAGTTCTTC. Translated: CASNPSGGALYNEQFF.

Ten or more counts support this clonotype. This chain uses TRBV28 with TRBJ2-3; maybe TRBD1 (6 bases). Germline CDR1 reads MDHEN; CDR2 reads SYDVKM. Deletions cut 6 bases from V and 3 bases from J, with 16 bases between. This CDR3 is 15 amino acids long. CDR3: CASRPGTRITDTQYF. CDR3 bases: TGTGCCAGCAGACCCGGGACAAGGATTACAGATACGCAGTATTTT.

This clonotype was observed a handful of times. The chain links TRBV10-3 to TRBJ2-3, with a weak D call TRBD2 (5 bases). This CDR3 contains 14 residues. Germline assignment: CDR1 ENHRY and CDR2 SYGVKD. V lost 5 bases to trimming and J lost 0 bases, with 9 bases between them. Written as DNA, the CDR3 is TGTGCCATCAGTCGGACGGGAAGCACAGATACGCAGTATTTT. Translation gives CAISRTGSTDTQYF.

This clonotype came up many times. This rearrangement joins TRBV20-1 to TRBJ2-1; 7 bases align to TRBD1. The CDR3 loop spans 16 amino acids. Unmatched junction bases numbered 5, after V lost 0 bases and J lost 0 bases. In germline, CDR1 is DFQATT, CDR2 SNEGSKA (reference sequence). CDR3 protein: CSARDLQGPSYNEQFF. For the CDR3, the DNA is TGCAGTGCTAGAGACCTACAGGGGCCCTCCTACAATGAGCAGTTCTTC.

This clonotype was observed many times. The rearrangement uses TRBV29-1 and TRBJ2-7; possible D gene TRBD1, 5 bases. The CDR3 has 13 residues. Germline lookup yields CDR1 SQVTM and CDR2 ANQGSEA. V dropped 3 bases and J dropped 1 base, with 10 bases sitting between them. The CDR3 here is CSVDSQESYEQYF. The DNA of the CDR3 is TGCAGCGTTGATTCACAGGAATCCTACGAGCAGTACTTC.

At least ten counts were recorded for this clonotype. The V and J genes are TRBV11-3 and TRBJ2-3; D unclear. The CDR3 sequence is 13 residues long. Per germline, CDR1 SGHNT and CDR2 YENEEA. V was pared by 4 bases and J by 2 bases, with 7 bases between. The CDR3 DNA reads TGTGCCAGCAGCTCCTTACACACAGATACGCAGTATTTT. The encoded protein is CASSSLHTDTQYF.

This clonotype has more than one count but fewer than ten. The CDR3 here is CSADRTGDEQYF. The DNA for the CDR3 is TGCAGTGCGGATCGGACTGGCGACGAGCAGTACTTC. The chain is built from TRBV20-1 and TRBJ2-7, with D possibly being TRBD2 (5 bases). The CDR3 contains 12 residues. V was shortened by 6 bases and J by 5 bases, with 14 bases between the two germline ends. Germline CDR1 reads DFQATT; CDR2 reads SNEGSKA (reference sequence).

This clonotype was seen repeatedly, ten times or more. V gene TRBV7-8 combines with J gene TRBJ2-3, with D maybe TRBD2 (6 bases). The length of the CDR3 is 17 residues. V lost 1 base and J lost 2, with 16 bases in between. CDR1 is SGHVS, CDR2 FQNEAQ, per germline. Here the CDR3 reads CASSLGGTVVITDTQYF. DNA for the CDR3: TGTGCCAGCAGCTTAGGGGGGACTGTCGTTATCACAGATACGCAGTATTTT.